These 5 T cell receptor beta chains were all obtained from the same sample, sequenced in a study of regulatory T cells in long-lasting Graves disease. Described time point: newly diagnosed GD, antithyroid drugs for less than 3 months. Construction of the TCR library relied on RNA isolated from PBMCs. In building TCR beta libraries, iRepertoire HTBI primers were used together with Arm-PCR of CDR3 regions. TCRdb passed the multiplex PCR reads through MiXCR, listing each CDR3 protein once. The repertoire holds a few hundred thousand distinct CDR3 sequences, about a sixth seen once, with around a quarter in the top ten. The data also belong to a second study, concerning T cells in Graves' hyperthyroidism and ophthalmopathy.

The source material was peripheral blood mononuclear cells (PBMCs), sampled at new diagnosis, from a patient treated with antithyroid drugs. Receptor source: a woman under 30 with Graves disease.

V gene TRBV5-1 combines with J gene TRBJ2-7; 9 positions agree with TRBD1. Per germline, CDR1 SGHRS and CDR2 YFSETQ. This CDR3 spans 15 amino acids. V was pared by 0 bases and J by 3 bases, with 4 bases of the junction left unmatched. CDR3 coding DNA: TGCGCCAGCAGCTTGGCCGGACAGGGGTTCTACGAGCAGTACTTC. This encodes CASSLAGQGFYEQYF.

The table lists this clonotype with many counts. The chain couples TRBV19 to TRBJ2-5; TRBD2 aligns across 8 bases. Germline CDR1 is LNHDA and CDR2 is SQIVND (reference sequence). V was pared by 9 bases and J by 6 bases, with 27 bases of the junction left unmatched. The CDR3 sequence is 19 residues long. The CDR3 region is CASTPVSGGSAGNFQTQYF. The CDR3 coding sequence is TGTGCCAGCACTCCGGTCAGCGGGGGATCAGCGGGAAATTTCCAGACCCAGTACTTC.

Many counts were recorded for this clonotype. The CDR3, as DNA: TGCAGTGCTAGAGATCCGCGGGAGGACTCTAGCACAGATACGCAGTATTTT. Amino acids: CSARDPREDSSTDTQYF. The V and J genes are TRBV20-1 and TRBJ2-3; 8 bases match TRBD2. CDR3 length equals 17 residues. Unmatched junction bases numbered 8, after V lost 0 bases and J lost 0 bases. CDR1 and CDR2 (germline): DFQATT, SNEGSKA (reference sequence).

Of note for this clonotype: The junction differs from germline at one of its ends, possibly a read error. This CDR3 is CASSTGRAAEDFF. The CDR3 DNA reads TGTGCCAGTAGTACTGGCCGGGCGGCTGAAGATTTCTTT. The V and J genes are TRBV19 and TRBJ1-1; no clear D gene. The CDR3 has 13 amino acids. Looked up from germline, CDR1 is LNHDA and CDR2 is SQIVND (reference sequence).

This clonotype was counted many times. The chain joins TRBV12-3 or TRBV12-4 to TRBJ2-3; 10 bases align to TRBD2. V was pared by 3 bases and J by 5 bases, with 5 bases of the junction left unmatched. CDR3 length: 15 amino acids. CDR3 nucleotide sequence: TGTGCCAGCAGTTTGCGAGCGGGAGGGTTAGATACGCAGTATTTT. This translates into CASSLRAGGLDTQYF.